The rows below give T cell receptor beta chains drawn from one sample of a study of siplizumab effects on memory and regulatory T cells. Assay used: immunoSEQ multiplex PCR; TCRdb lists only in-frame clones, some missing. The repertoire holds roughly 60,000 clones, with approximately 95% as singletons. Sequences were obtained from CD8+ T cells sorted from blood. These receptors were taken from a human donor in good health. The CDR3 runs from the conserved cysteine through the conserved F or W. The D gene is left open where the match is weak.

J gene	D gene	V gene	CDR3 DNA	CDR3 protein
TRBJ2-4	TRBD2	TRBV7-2	TGTGCCAGCAGCTTAAGACTAGCGAAAAACATTCAGTACTTC	CASSLRLAKNIQYF
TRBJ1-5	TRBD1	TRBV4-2	TGTGCCAGCAGCGCAGACAGGGGTCAGCCCCAGCATTTT	CASSADRGQPQHF
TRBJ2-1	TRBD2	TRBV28	TGTGCCAGCACTATAGCGGGAGGGGTTAATGAGCAGTTCTTC	CASTIAGGVNEQFF
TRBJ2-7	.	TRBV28	TGTGCCAGCAGTTTATTGAGGGAGCAGTACTTC	CASSLLREQYF
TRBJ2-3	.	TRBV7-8	TGTGCCAGCAGCTTAGGATGGGCCAACACAGATACGCAGTATTTT	CASSLGWANTDTQYF
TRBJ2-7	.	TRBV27	TGTGCCAGCAGGTTTGGCGGAATAACGCTTTTC	CASRFGGITLF
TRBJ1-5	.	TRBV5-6	TGTGCCAGCAGCTCAAAGACAAGGCGGGGGCAGCCCCAGCATTTT	CASSSKTRRGQPQHF
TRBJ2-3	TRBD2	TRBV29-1	TGCAGCGTTGAAGGACTAGCGAGCACAGATACGCAGTATTTT	CSVEGLASTDTQYF
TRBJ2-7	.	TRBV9	TGTGCCAGCAGCGTAGGACCCCAGTACGAGCAGTACTTC	CASSVGPQYEQYF
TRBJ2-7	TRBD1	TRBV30	TGTGCCTGGAGGGAGGGGACAGGGGACGAGCAGTACTTC	CAWREGTGDEQYF
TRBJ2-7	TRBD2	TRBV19	TGTGCCAGTAGCCCCGGGACTAGCGCCTACGAGCAGTACTTC	CASSPGTSAYEQYF
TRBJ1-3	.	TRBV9	TGTGCCAGCAGCGTTTCGAACGCTCCGGGAAACACCATATATTTT	CASSVSNAPGNTIYF
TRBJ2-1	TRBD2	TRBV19	TGTGCCAGTAGTATCCTAGCGGGAGGAAGTAATGAGCAGTTCTTC	CASSILAGGSNEQFF
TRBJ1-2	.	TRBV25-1	TGTGCCAGCAGTGAAAGCCAGGGTTTATATGGCTACACCTTC	CASSESQGLYGYTF
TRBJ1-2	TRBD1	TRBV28	TGTGCCAGCAGTTTATTAATGGGACAGGCCCCGGAGTATGGCTACACCTTC	CASSLLMGQAPEYGYTF